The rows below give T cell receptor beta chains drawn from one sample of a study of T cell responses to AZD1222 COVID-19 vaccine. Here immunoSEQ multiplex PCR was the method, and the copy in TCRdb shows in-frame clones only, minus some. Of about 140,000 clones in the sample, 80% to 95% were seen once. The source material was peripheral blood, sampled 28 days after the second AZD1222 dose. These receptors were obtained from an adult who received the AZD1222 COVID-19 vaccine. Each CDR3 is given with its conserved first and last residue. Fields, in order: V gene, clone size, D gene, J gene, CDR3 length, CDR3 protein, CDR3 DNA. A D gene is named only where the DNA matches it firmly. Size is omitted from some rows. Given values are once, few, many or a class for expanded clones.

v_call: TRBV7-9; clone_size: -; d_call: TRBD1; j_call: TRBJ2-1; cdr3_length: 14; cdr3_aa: CASSLDQGANEQFF; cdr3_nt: TGTGCCAGCAGCTTAGATCAGGGGGCGAATGAGCAGTTCTTC
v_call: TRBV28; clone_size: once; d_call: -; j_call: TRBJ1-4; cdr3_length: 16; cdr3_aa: CASRPAGPRAGFKLFF; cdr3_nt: TGTGCCTCCCGTCCAGCGGGACCGAGGGCCGGATTCAAACTGTTTTTT
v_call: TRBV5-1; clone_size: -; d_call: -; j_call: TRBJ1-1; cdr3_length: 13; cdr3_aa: CASSSQGNTEAFF; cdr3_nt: TGCGCCAGCAGCTCTCAGGGGAACACTGAAGCTTTCTTT
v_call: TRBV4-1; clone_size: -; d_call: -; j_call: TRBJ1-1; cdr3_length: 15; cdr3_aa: CASSQGAGLNTEAFF; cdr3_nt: TGCGCCAGCAGCCAAGGGGCAGGGCTGAACACTGAAGCTTTCTTT
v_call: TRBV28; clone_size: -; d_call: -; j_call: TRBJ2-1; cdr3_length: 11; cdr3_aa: CASTWYNERFF; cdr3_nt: TGTGCCAGCACTTGGTACAATGAGCGGTTCTTC
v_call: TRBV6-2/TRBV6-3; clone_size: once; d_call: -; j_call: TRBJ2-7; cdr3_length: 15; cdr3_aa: CASSYYQGTTDEQYF; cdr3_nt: TGTGCCAGCAGTTATTACCAGGGCACCACCGACGAGCAGTACTTC
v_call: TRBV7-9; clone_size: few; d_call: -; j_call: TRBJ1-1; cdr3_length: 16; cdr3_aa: CASSLQSWAVNTEAFF; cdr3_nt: TGTGCCAGCAGCTTACAATCTTGGGCCGTGAACACTGAAGCTTTCTTT
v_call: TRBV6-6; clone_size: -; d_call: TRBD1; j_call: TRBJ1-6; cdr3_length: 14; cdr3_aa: CASSLGQDNSPLHF; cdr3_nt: TGTGCCAGCAGTCTTGGACAGGATAATTCACCCCTCCACTTT
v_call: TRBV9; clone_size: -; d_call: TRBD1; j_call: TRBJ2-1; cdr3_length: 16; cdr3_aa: CASSESGTGVYNEQFF; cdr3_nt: TGTGCCAGCAGCGAATCCGGGACAGGGGTTTACAATGAGCAGTTCTTC
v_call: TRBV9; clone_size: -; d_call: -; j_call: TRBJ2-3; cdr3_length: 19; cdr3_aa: CASSVGSAGQITSTDTQYF; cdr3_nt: TGTGCCAGCAGCGTAGGGAGCGCGGGACAGATTACTAGCACAGATACGCAGTATTTT
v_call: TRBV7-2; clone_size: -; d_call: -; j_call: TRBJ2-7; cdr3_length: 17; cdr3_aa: CASSLEGQVLPFYEQYF; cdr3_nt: TGTGCCAGCAGCTTAGAAGGCCAGGTCTTACCTTTCTACGAGCAGTACTTC
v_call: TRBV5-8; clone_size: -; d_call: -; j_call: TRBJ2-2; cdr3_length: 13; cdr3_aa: CASSLLLPGELFF; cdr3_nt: TGTGCCAGCAGCTTGTTGCTCCCCGGGGAGCTGTTTTTT
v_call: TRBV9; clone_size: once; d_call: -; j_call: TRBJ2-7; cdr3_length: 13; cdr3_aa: CASSVAASYEQYF; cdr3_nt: TGTGCCAGCAGCGTCGCTGCCAGCTACGAGCAGTACTTC
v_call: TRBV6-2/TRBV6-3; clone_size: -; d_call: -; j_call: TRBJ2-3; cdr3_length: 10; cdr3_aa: CASSRDTQYF; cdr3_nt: TGTGCCAGCAGCAGAGATACGCAGTATTTT
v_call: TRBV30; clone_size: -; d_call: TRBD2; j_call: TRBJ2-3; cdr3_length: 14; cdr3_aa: CAWRRLAGPDTQYF; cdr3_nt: TGTGCCTGGAGAAGGCTAGCGGGACCAGATACGCAGTATTTT
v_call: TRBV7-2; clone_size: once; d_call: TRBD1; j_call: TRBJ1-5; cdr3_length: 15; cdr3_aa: CASSVGTGTNQPQHF; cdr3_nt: TGTGCCAGCAGCGTCGGGACAGGGACAAATCAGCCCCAGCATTTT
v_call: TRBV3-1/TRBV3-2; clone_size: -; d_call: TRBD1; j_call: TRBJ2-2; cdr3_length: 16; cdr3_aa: CASSGVTGVGAGELFF; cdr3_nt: TGTGCCAGCAGCGGAGTAACAGGGGTAGGGGCCGGGGAGCTGTTTTTT
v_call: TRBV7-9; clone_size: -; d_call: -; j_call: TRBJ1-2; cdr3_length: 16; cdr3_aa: CASSLGPGRRSGGYTF; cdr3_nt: TGTGCCAGCAGCTTAGGGCCAGGACGACGGTCGGGAGGCTACACCTTC
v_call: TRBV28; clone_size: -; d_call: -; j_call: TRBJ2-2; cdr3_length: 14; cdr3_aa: CASRLSANTGELFF; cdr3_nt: TGTGCCAGCAGATTATCCGCGAACACCGGGGAGCTGTTTTTT
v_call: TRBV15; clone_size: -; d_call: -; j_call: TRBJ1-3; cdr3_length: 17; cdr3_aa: CATSRESRFESTNTIYF; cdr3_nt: TGTGCCACCAGCAGAGAATCCAGGTTTGAGTCTACGAACACCATATATTTT
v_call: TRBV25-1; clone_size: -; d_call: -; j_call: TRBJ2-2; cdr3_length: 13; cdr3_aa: CASSGRNTGELFF; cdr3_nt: TGTGCCAGCAGTGGCCGAAACACCGGGGAGCTGTTTTTT
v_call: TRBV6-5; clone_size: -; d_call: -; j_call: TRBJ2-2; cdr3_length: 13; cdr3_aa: CASLGANTGELFF; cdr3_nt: TGTGCCAGCTTAGGAGCGAACACCGGGGAGCTGTTTTTT
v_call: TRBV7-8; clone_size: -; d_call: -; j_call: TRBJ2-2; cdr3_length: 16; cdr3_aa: CASSWGGRDGPGELFF; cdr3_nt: TGTGCCAGCAGCTGGGGAGGCCGCGACGGTCCCGGGGAGCTGTTTTTT
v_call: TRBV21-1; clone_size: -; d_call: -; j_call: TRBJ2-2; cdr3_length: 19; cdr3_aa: CASSKRPDRGRPYTGELFF; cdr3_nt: TGTGCCAGCAGCAAAAGGCCGGACAGGGGGCGACCTTACACCGGGGAGCTGTTTTTT